This T cell receptor (beta chain) was identified in a study of post-analysis software for immune sequencing data. Study-wide background: Relapsing-remitting, secondary progressive and progressive-relapsing forms made up the multiple sclerosis disease courses.

Germline V lookup: CDR1 SGHVS, CDR2 FNYEAQ. V was clipped by 1 base and J by 4 bases, with 11 bases between them. This CDR3 spans 14 amino acids. TCR beta libraries were prepared from cDNA with unique molecular identifiers. The source material, 1 to 10 million T cells, gave rise to 500,000 or so cDNA molecules. Via MiXCR, TCRdb re-called the PCR reads, giving one row per CDR3 protein. The sample comprises about 430,000 distinct CDR3 sequences, 35% to 45% of which are singletons, and about 8% rests with the top ten. General study points: Samples made in the same batch grouped tightly together by F measure. Five or six TRBV segments appeared more often in patients than in controls, and TRBV5-6, TRBV5-1 and TRBV20-1 were among these. The normalized Chao1 diversity of multiple sclerosis patients was significantly lower than that of controls.

This clonotype was seen more than once but under ten times. Its antigen is unknown. The receptor comes from a girl aged 2-10 years with multiple sclerosis. This chain connects TRBV7-6 to TRBJ2-7; D unresolved. The sample comprised blood. CDR3 DNA sequence: TGTGCCAGCAGCTTAGACGGCTTCGGTTACGAGCAGTACTTC. The encoded protein is CASSLDGFGYEQYF.